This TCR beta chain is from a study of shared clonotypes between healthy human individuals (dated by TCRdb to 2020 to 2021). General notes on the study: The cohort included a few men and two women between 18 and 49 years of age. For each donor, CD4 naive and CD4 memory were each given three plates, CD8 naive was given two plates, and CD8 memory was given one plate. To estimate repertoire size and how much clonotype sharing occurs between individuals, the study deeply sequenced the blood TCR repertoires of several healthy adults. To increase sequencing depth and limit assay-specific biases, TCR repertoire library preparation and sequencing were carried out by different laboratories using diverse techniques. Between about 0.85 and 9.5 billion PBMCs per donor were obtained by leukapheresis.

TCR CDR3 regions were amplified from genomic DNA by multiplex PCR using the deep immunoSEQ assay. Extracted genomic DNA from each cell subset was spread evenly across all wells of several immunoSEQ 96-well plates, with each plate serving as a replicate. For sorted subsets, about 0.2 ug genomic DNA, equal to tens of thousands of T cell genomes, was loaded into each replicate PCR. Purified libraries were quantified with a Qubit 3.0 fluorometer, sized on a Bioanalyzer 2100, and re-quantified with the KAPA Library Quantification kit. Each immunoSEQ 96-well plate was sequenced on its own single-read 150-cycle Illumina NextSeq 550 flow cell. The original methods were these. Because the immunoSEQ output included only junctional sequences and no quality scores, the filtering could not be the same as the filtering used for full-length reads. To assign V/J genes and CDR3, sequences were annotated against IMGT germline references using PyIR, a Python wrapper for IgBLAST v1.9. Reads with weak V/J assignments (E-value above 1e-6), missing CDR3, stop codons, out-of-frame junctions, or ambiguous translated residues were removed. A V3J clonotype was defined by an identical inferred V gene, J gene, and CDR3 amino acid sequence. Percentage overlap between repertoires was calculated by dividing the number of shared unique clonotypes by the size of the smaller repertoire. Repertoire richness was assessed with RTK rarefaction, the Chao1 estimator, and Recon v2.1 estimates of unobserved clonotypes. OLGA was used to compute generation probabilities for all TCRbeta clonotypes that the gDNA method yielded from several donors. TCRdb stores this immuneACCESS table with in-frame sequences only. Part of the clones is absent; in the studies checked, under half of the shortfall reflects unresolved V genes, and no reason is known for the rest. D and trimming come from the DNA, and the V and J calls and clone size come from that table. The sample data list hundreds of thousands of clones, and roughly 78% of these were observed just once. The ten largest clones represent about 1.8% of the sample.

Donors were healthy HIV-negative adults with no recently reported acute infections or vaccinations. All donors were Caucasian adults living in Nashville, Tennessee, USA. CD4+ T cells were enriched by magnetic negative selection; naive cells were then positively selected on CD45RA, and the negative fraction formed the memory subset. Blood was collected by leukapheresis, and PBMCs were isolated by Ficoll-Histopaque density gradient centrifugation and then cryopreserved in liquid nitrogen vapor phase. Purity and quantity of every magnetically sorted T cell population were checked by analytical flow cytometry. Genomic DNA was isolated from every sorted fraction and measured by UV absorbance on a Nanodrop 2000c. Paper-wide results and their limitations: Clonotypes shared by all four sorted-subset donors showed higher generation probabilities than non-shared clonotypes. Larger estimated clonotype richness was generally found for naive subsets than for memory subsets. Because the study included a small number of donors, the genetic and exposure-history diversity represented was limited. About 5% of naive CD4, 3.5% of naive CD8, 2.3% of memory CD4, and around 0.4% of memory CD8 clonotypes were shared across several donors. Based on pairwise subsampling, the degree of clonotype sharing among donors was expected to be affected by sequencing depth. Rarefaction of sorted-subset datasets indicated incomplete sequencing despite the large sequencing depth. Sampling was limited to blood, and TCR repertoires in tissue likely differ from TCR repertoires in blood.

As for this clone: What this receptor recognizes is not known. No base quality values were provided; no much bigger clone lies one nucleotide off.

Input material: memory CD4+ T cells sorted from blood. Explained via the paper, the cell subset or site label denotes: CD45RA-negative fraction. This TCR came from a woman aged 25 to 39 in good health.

The DNA sequence is TGCGCCAGCAGCTTGACCTCCGACTACAATGAGCAGTTCTTC. The translation is CASSLTSDYNEQFF. The chain uses TRBV5-1 and TRBJ2-1, with the D gene uncertain. V sheds 1 base and J sheds 3 bases, leaving 8 bases between their ends. The germline V gene encodes CDR1 SGHRS and CDR2 YFSETQ. The CDR3 contains 14 residues, cysteine and phenylalanine counted. The retained sequence is limited to the CDR3, 42 bases, with the frame set at the first base.